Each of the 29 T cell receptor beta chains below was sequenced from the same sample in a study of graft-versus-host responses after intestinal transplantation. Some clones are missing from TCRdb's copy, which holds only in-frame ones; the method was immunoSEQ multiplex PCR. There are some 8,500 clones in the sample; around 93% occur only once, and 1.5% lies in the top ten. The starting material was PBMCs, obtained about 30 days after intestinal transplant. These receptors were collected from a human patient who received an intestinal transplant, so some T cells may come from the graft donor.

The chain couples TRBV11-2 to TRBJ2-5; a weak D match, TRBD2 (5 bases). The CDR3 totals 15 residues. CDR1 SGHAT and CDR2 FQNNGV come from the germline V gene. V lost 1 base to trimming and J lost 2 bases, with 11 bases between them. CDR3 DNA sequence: TGTGCCAGCAGCTTAGTTTTCCTAGCACAAGAGACCCAGTACTTC. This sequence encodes CASSLVFLAQETQYF.

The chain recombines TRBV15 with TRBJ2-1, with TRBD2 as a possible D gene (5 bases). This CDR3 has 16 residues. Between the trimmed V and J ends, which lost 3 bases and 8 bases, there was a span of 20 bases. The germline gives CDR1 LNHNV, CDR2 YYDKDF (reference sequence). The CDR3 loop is CATSSPGNPPSDEQFF. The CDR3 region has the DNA TGTGCCACCAGCAGCCCCGGGAACCCTCCGAGCGATGAGCAGTTCTTC.

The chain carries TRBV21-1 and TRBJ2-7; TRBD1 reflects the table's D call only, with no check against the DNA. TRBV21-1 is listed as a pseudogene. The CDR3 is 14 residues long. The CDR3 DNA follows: TGTGCCAGCAGGAGAAGGGGCAGGGCCCACGAGCAGTACTTC. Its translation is CASRRRGRAHEQYF.

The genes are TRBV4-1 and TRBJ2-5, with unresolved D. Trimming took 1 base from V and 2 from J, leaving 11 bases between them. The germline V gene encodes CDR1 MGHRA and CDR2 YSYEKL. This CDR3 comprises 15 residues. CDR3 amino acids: CASSQVGFFQETQYF. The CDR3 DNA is TGCGCCAGCAGCCAAGTCGGGTTTTTTCAAGAGACCCAGTACTTC.

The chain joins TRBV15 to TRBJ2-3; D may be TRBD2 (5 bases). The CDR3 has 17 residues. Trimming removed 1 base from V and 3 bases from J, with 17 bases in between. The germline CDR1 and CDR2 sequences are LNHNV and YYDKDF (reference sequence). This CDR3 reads CATSRGPPREGTDTQYF. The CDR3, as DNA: TGTGCCACCAGCAGAGGTCCCCCTAGAGAGGGTACAGATACGCAGTATTTT.

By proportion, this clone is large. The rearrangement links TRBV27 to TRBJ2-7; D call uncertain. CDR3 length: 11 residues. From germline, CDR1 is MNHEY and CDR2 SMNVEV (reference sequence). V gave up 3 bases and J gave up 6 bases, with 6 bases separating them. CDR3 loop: CASSLGAEQYF. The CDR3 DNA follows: TGTGCCAGCAGTTTGGGCGCCGAGCAGTACTTC.

The CDR3 DNA reads as TGTGCCAGCAGCCCCAATTCACCCCTCCACTTT. Its translation: CASSPNSPLHF. The chain is built from TRBV9 and TRBJ1-6; no definite D call. The CDR3 runs 11 residues. Trimming pared 4 bases from V and 7 bases from J, leaving 3 bases between. Germline V gene data show CDR1 as SGDLS and CDR2 as YYNGEE.

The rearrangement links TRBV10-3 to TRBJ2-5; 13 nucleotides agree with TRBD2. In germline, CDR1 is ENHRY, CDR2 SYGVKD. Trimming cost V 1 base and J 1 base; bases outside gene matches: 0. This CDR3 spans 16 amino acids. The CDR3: CAISEWTSGGQETQYF. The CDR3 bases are TGTGCCATCAGTGAGTGGACTAGCGGGGGCCAAGAGACCCAGTACTTC.

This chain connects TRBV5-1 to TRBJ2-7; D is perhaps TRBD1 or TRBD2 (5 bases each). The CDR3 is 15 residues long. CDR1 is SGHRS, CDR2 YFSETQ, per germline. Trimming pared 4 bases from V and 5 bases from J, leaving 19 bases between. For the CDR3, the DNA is TGCGCCAGCAGCCCGGGGTTTGGGGGTATGGACGAGCAGTACTTC. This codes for CASSPGFGGMDEQYF. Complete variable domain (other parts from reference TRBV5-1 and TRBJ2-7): KAGVTQTPRYLIKTRGQQVTLSCSPISGHRSVSWYQQTPGQGLQFLFEYFSETQRNKGNFPGRFSGRQFSNSRSEMNVSTLELGDSALYLCASSPGFGGMDEQYFGPGTRLTVT.

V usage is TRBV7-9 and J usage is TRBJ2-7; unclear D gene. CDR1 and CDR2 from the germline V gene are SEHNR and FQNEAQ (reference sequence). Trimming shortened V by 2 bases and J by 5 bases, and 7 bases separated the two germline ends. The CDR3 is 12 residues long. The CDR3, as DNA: TGTGCCAGCAGCTTACATACGGACGAGCAGTACTTC. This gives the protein CASSLHTDEQYF.

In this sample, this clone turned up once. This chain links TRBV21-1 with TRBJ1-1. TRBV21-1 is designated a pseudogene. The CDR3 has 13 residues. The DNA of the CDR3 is TGTGCCAGCACAGCGGTCATGAACACTGAAGCTTTCTTT. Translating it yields CASTAVMNTEAFF.

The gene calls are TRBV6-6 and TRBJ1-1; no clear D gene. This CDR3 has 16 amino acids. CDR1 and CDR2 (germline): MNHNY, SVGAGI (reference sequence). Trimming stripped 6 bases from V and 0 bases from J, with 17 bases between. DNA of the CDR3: TGTGCCAGCAGCCCTGCCTGGGGAGTCATGAACACTGAAGCTTTCTTT. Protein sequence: CASSPAWGVMNTEAFF.

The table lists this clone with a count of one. The CDR3 coding sequence is TGCAGCGTTGTAGATGGCTACGAGCAGTACTTC. Its protein is CSVVDGYEQYF. The genes are TRBV29-1 and TRBJ2-7; D unresolved. CDR3 length: 11 residues. V lost 4 bases to trimming and J lost 3 bases, with 7 bases between them. The germline V gene has CDR1 SQVTM and CDR2 ANQGSEA.

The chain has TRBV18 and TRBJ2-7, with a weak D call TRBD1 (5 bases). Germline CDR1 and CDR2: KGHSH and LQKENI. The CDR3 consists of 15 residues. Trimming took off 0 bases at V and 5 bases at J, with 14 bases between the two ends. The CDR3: CASSPPPGLLDEQYF. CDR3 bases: TGTGCCAGCTCACCACCCCCAGGGCTCTTGGACGAGCAGTACTTC.

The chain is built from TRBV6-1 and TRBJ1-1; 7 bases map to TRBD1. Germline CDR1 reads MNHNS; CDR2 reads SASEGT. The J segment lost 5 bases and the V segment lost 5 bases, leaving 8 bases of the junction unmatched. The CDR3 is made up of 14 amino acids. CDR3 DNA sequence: TGTGCCAGCAGTTTCTCAGGGGGGTGGACTGAAGCTTTCTTT. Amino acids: CASSFSGGWTEAFF.

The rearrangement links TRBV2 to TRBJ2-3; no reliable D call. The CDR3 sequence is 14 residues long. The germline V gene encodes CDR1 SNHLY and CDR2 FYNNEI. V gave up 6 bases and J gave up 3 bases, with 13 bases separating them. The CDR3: CASRYRPVTDTQYF. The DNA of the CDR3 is TGTGCCAGCAGGTATCGACCGGTAACAGATACGCAGTATTTT.

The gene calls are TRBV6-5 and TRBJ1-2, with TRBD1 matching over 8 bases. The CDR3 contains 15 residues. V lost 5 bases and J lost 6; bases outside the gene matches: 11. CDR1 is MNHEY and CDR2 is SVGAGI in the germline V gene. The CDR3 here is CASSKKDRALDGYTF. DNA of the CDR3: TGTGCCAGCAGTAAAAAGGACAGGGCGCTGGATGGCTACACCTTC.

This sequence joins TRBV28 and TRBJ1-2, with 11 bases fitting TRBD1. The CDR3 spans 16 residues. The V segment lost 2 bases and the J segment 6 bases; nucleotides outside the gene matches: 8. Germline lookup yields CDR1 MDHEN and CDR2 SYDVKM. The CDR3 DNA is TGTGCCAGCAGTTTAAGCGGGACAGGGGGGTGGCATGGCTACACCTTC. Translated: CASSLSGTGGWHGYTF.

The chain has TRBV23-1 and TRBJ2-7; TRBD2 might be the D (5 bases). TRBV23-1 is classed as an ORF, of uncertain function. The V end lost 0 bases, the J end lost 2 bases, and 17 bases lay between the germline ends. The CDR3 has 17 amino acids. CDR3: CASSQSGNSRRAYEQYF. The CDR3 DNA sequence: TGCGCCAGCAGTCAATCGGGTAATTCAAGGCGGGCCTACGAGCAGTACTTC.

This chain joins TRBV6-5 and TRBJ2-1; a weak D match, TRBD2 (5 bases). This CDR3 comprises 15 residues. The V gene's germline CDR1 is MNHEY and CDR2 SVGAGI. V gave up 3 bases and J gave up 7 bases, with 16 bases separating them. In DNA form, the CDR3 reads TGTGCCAGCAGTTATAGGTCTAGCCCGTGGAATGAGCAGTTCTTC. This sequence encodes CASSYRSSPWNEQFF.

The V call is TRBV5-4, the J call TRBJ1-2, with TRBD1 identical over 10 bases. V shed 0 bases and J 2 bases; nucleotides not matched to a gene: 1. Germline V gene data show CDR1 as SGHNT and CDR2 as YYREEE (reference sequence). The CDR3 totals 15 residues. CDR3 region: CASSLGQGANYGYTF. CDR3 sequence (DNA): TGTGCCAGCAGCTTGGGACAGGGGGCGAACTATGGCTACACCTTC.

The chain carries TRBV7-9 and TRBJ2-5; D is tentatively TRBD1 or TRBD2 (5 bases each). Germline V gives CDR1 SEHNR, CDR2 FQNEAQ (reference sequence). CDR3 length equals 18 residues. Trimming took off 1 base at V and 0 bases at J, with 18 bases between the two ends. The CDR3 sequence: CASSLGGRAPLYQETQYF. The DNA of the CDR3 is TGTGCCAGCAGCTTAGGGGGACGAGCGCCGCTTTACCAAGAGACCCAGTACTTC.

Here the CDR3 DNA reads TGTGCCAGCAGCTCCCTAGGTAGCGGGGATGAGCAGTTCTTC. Its translation: CASSSLGSGDEQFF. V is TRBV9 and J is TRBJ2-1, with 8 bases matching TRBD2. Germline CDR1 and CDR2: SGDLS and YYNGEE. J lost 8 bases, V lost 4 bases, and 8 bases had no gene match. The CDR3 contains 14 residues.

The CDR3 bases are TGTGCCAGCAGCTTTGGGAACACTGAAGCTTTCTTT. Its protein is CASSFGNTEAFF. The chain uses TRBV7-6 and TRBJ1-1, with D hard to call. CDR1 is SGHVS and CDR2 is FNYEAQ in the germline V gene. The V end was cut by 3 bases, the J end by 1 base, with 3 bases between. This CDR3 region has 12 residues.

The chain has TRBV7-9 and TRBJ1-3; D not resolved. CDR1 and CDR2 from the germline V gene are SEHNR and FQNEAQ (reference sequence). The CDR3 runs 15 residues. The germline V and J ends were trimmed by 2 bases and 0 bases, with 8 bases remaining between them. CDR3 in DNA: TGTGCCAGCAGCTTACCGACATACTCTGGAAACACCATATATTTT. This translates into CASSLPTYSGNTIYF.

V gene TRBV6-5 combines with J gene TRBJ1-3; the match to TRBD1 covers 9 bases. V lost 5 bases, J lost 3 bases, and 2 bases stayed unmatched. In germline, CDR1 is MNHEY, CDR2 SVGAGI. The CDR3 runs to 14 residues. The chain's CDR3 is CASSAGQGGNTIYF. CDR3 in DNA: TGTGCCAGCAGTGCGGGACAGGGTGGAAACACCATATATTTT.

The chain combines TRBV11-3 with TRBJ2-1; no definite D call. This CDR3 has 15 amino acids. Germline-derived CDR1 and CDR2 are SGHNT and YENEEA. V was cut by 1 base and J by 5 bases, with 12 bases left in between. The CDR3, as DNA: TGTGCCAGCAGCTTAGTTCGCGTCACTCACAATGAGCAGTTCTTC. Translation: CASSLVRVTHNEQFF. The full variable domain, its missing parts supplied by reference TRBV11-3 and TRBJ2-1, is EAGVVQSPRYKIIEKKQPVAFWCNPISGHNTLYWYLQNLGQGPELLIRYENEEAVDDSQLPKDRFSAERLKGVDSTLKIQPAELGDSAVYLCASSLVRVTHNEQFFGPGTRLTVL.

In DNA, the CDR3 is TGCACCAGCAGCTACCCGGGGAGGGGGCCCCTGAAGCCCGGGGGCTACACCTTC. Protein sequence: CTSSYPGRGPLKPGGYTF. V is TRBV1 and J is TRBJ1-2. TRBV1 is assigned pseudogene status. This CDR3 has 18 amino acids.

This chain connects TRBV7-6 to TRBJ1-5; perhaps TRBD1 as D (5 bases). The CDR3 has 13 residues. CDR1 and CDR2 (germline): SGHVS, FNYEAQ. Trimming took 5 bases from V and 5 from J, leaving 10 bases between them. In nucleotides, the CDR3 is TGTGCCAGCAGCCCGGGACCTTATCAGCCCCAGCATTTT. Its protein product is CASSPGPYQPQHF.